This TCR beta chain appears in the sequencing data of a study of immune heterogeneity within non-small cell lung tumors. Looking at the study overall: The tumors comprised a few squamous cell carcinomas, approximately 10 non-squamous carcinomas and 1 not otherwise specified.

Template came from bulk tumor genomic DNA, at approximately 640 ng per sample. Multiple widely separated biopsies were taken from each primary tumor at surgery. Curative surgery was performed on patients who had untreated, newly diagnosed non-small cell lung cancer. With 32 V and 13 J primers, multiplex PCR amplified the TCR beta CDR3. MiXCR, applied by TCRdb to the multiplex PCR reads, yields one record per CDR3 protein. This table has about 21,000 distinct CDR3 sequences, around 30% appearing once. Comments on this clonotype: The antigen is not known.

CDR1 is MNHGY, CDR2 SVAAGI, per germline. Between the trimmed V and J ends, which lost 4 bases and 7 bases, there was a span of 10 bases. This CDR3 contains 12 residues. General observations from the study: Different tumor locations in one patient shared dominant CDR3 beta clonotypes yet harbored unique high-frequency clones.

The sample was lung tumor tissue. The rearrangement links TRBV6-9 to TRBJ1-2, with TRBD1 as a possible D gene (5 bases). The sequence came from a man between 35 and 55 years old with non-small cell lung cancer. In nucleotides, the CDR3 is TGTGCCAGCAGTTCCCGGACATTTGGCTACACCTTC. Protein: CASSSRTFGYTF.